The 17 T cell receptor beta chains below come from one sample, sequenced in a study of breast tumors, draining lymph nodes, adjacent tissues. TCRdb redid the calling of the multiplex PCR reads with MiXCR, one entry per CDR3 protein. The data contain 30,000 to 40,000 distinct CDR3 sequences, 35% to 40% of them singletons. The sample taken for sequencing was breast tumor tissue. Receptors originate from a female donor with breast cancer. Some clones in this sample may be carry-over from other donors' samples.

This chain's CDR3 is CASSAALSTDTQYF. The CDR3, as DNA: TGTGCCAGCAGTGCTGCTCTGAGCACAGATACGCAGTATTTT. The chain uses TRBV2 and TRBJ2-3; D is ambiguous. The CDR3 extends over 14 amino acids. CDR1 and CDR2 (germline): SNHLY, FYNNEI. Trimming cost V 4 bases and J 0 bases, with 8 bases left between them.

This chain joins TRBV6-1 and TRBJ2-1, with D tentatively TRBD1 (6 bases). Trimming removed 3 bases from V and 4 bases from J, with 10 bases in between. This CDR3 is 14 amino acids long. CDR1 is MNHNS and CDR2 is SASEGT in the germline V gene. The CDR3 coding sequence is TGTGCCAGCAGTGATCTTGGACAGTACAATGAGCAGTTCTTC. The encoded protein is CASSDLGQYNEQFF.

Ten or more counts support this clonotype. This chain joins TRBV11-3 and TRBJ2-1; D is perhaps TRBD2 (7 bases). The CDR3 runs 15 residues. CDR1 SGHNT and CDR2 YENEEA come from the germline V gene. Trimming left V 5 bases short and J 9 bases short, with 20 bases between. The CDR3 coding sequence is TGTGCCAGCAGCCCCGAGGGGGTAGCGGGTAGTGAGCAGTTCTTC. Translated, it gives CASSPEGVAGSEQFF.

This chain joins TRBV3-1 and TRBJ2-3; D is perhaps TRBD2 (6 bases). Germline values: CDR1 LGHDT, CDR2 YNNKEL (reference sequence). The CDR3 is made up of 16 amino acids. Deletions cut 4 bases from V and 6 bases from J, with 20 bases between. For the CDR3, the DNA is TGTGCCAGCAGCCCCCTCGGCGGGAAGACCCCGGATACGCAGTATTTT. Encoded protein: CASSPLGGKTPDTQYF.

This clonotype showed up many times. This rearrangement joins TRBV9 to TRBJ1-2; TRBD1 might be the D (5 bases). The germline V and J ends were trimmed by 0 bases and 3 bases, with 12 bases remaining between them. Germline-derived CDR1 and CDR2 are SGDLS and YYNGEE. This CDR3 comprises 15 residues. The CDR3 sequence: CASSVGVGVDYGYTF. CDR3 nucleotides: TGTGCCAGCAGCGTAGGTGTAGGGGTCGACTATGGCTACACCTTC.

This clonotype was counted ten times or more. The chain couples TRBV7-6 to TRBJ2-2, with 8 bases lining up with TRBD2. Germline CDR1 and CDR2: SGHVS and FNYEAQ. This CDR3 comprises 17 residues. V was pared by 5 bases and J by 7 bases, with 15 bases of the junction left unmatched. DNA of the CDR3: TGTGCCAGCAGCCCCTCGGGTCCGGCGGGAGGTGGCGGGGAGCTGTTTTTT. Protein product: CASSPSGPAGGGGELFF.

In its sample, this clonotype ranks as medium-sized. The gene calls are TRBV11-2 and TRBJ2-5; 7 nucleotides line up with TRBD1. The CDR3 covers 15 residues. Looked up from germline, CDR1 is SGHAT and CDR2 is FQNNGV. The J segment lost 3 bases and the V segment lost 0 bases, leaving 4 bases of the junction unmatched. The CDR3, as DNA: TGTGCCAGCAGCTTAGAGCGACAGGGCAAAGAGACCCAGTACTTC. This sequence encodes CASSLERQGKETQYF.

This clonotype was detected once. The CDR3, as DNA: TGCAGTGCTAGTGGGACTAGCGGGAGTTTGAGAGAGACCCAGTACTTC. Amino acids: CSASGTSGSLRETQYF. The chain recombines TRBV20-1 with TRBJ2-5; TRBD2 matches at 14 bases. The CDR3 spans 16 residues. Germline assignment: CDR1 DFQATT and CDR2 SNEGSKA (reference sequence). V trimming: 3 bases; J trimming: 4 bases; junction bases outside the gene matches: 7.

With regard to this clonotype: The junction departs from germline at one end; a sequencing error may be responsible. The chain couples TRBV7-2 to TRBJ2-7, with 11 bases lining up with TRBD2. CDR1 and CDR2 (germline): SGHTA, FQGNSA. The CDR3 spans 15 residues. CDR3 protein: CVSTVRLAGIYEQYF. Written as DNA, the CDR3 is TGTGTCAGCACCGTTCGACTAGCGGGAATCTACGAGCAATACTTC.

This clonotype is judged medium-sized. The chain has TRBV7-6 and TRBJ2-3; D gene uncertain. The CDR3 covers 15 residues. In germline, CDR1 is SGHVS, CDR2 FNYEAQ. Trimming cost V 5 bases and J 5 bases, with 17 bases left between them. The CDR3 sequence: CASSAIGEWGDTQYF. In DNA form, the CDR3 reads TGTGCCAGCAGCGCCATTGGAGAGTGGGGAGATACGCAGTATTTT.

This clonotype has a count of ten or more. The CDR3 bases are TGTGCCAGCAGCTTTAGCGGGAGAGGAGTGTACAATGAGCAGTTCTTC. Translating gives CASSFSGRGVYNEQFF. J is TRBJ2-1 and V is TRBV5-8, with 9 bases lining up with TRBD2. CDR3 size: 16 residues. Germline V lookup: CDR1 SGHTS, CDR2 YDEGEE. The V and J ends lost 2 bases and 4 bases, in that order; junction bases with no gene match: 7. Complete variable domain (other parts from reference TRBV5-8 and TRBJ2-1): EAGVTQSPTHLIKTRGQQATLRCSPISGHTSVYWYQQALGLGLQFLLWYDEGEERNRGNFPPRFSGRQFPNYSSELNVNALELEDSALYLCASSFSGRGVYNEQFFGPGTRLTVL.

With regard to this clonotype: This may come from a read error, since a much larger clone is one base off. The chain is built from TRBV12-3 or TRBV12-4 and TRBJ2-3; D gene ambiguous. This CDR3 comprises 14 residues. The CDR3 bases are TGTGCCAGCAGTAGATCCGGTGGCGCAGATACGCCGTATTTT. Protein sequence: CASSRSGGADTPYF.

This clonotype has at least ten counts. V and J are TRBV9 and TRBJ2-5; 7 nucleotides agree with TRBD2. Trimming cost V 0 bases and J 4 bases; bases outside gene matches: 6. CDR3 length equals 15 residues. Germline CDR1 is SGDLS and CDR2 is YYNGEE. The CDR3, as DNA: TGTGCCAGCAGCGTAGCCGGGACTATTAGAGAGACCCAGTACTTC. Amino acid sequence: CASSVAGTIRETQYF.

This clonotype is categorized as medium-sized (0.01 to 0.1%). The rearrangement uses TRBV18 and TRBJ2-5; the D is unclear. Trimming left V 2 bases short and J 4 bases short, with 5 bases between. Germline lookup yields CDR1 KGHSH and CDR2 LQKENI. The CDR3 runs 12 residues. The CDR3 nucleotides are TGTGCCAGCTCACCAGTCCCAGAGACCCAGTACTTC. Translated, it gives CASSPVPETQYF.

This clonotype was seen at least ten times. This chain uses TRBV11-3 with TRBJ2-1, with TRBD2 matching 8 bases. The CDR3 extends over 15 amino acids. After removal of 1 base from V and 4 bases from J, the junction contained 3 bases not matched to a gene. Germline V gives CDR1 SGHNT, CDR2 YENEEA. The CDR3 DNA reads TGTGCCAGCAGCTTAGCGGGAGGGGCGTACAATGAGCAGTTCTTC. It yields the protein CASSLAGGAYNEQFF.

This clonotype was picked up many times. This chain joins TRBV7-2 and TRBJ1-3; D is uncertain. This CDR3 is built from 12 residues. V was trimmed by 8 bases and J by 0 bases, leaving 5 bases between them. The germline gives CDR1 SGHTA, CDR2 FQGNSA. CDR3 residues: CASQASGNTIYF. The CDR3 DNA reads TGTGCCAGCCAAGCCTCTGGAAACACCATATATTTT.

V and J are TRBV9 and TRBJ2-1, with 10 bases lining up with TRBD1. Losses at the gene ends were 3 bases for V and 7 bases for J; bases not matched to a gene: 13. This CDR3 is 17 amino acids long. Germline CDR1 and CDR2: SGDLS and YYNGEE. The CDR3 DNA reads TGTGCCAGCAGCGGCCTAGTTTCGGGACAGGGGTTGAATGAGCAGTTCTTC. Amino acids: CASSGLVSGQGLNEQFF.